These 11 T cell receptor beta chains were all obtained from the same sample, sequenced in a study of shared clonotypes between healthy human individuals. The method was immunoSEQ multiplex PCR; TCRdb's version includes in-frame clones alone and lacks a portion of them. The table has roughly 2.2 million clones, 85% to 95% seen once. Sequenced sample: naive CD4+ T cells from PBMCs. Subset given: CD45RA+ positively selected. The receptor set was obtained from a man aged 18-30 years in good health. Some clones in this sample may be carry-over from other donors' samples.

About this clone: The sample has other DNA sequences that encode this CDR3 too. This chain joins TRBV15 and TRBJ1-2; D gene unclear. This CDR3 region has 14 residues. Trimming left V 0 bases short and J 1 base short, with 6 bases between. Germline V lookup: CDR1 LNHNV, CDR2 YYDKDF (reference sequence). CDR3 DNA: TGTGCCACCAGCAGAGAGACCGGTAACTATGGCTACACCTTC. Translated: CATSRETGNYGYTF.

This clone was seen just once. The rearrangement joins TRBV5-6 to TRBJ2-3, with TRBD2 identical over 7 bases. The germline CDR1 and CDR2 sequences are SGHDT and YYEEEE. Trimming took 4 bases from V and 4 from J; bases not matched to a gene: 9. The CDR3 spans 15 residues. DNA of the CDR3: TGTGCCAGCAGCATTTCCGGGAGGCCACCAGATACGCAGTATTTT. Protein sequence: CASSISGRPPDTQYF.

This chain uses TRBV5-6 with TRBJ1-2; 7 nucleotides line up with TRBD1. This CDR3 has 18 amino acids. Germline V lookup: CDR1 SGHDT, CDR2 YYEEEE. The V gene end was trimmed by 0 bases and the J gene end by 0 bases; junction bases not matched to a gene: 11. The CDR3 nucleotides are TGTGCCAGCAGCTTGGGTCCAGGGGGGCAGGGATCTAACTATGGCTACACCTTC. Residues: CASSLGPGGQGSNYGYTF.

The chain carries TRBV28 and TRBJ2-7; no clear D. Germline loops: CDR1 MDHEN, CDR2 SYDVKM. CDR3 length: 14 residues. The V end was cut by 5 bases, the J end by 0 bases, with 11 bases between. CDR3 in amino acids: CASSPWSDSYEQYF. CDR3 coding DNA: TGTGCCAGCAGTCCCTGGTCGGACTCCTACGAGCAGTACTTC.

A remark on this clone: Additional DNA sequences in this sample encode the identical CDR3. The V and J genes are TRBV7-9 and TRBJ1-2, with 12 bases aligning to TRBD1. CDR1 and CDR2 from the germline V gene are SEHNR and FQNEAQ (reference sequence). CDR3 size: 15 residues. With V trimmed by 0 bases and J by 8 bases, 4 bases remained unmatched. The CDR3 is CASSLAGTGGYGYTF. CDR3 DNA sequence: TGTGCCAGCAGCTTAGCTGGGACAGGGGGCTACGGCTACACCTTC. The whole variable domain, filled in from reference TRBV7-9 and TRBJ1-2, reads DTGVSQNPRHKITKRGQNVTFRCDPISEHNRLYWYRQTLGQGPEFLTYFQNEAQLEKSRLLSDRFSAERPKGSFSTLEIQRTEQGDSAMYLCASSLAGTGGYGYTFGSGTRLTVV.

V usage is TRBV5-1 and J usage is TRBJ1-2; weak D call: TRBD1 (5 bases). Between the trimmed V and J ends, which lost 1 base and 4 bases, there was a span of 11 bases. CDR3 length: 14 residues. Germline V CDR1 and CDR2: SGHRS, YFSETQ. CDR3 DNA: TGCGCCAGCAGCTTGCTTGCAGGGACCTATGGCTACACCTTC. Its translation is CASSLLAGTYGYTF.

This sequence joins TRBV19 and TRBJ2-7, with 8 bases that match TRBD2. The CDR3 spans 14 residues. Per germline, CDR1 LNHDA and CDR2 SQIVND (reference sequence). Losses at the gene ends were 3 bases for V and 6 bases for J; bases not matched to a gene: 7. The CDR3 nucleotides read TGTGCCAGTAGTATCAGTTTGCTAGCGGGCGAGCAGTACTTC. Its protein product is CASSISLLAGEQYF. Variable domain in full (rest from reference TRBV19 and TRBJ2-7): DGGITQSPKYLFRKEGQNVTLSCEQNLNHDAMYWYRQDPGQGLRLIYYSQIVNDFQKGDIAEGYSVSREKKESFPLTVTSAQKNPTAFYLCASSISLLAGEQYFGPGTRLTVT.

The J gene is TRBJ2-3, the V gene TRBV10-3; perhaps TRBD1 as D (6 bases). Trimming left V 3 bases short and J 6 bases short, with 22 bases between. The CDR3 covers 17 residues. Germline CDR1 and CDR2: ENHRY and SYGVKD. The CDR3, as DNA: TGTGCCATCAGTGAATCGGAAGCCGGGACACAAACTGATACGCAGTATTTT. Protein sequence: CAISESEAGTQTDTQYF.

This clone has a single count. The V gene is TRBV5-6, the J gene TRBJ2-7; D is uncertain. This CDR3 has 13 amino acids. The V gene's germline CDR1 is SGHDT and CDR2 YYEEEE. Trimming removed 0 bases from V and 6 bases from J, with 10 bases in between. The CDR3 reads CASSLEARFEQYF. CDR3 sequence (DNA): TGTGCCAGCAGCTTGGAGGCCAGATTCGAGCAGTACTTC.

A single count supports this clone. CDR3 nucleotide sequence: TGTGCCAGCAGCTCGCTCCCGGGACTAGCTATCACCGATACGCAGTATTTT. It translates to CASSSLPGLAITDTQYF. V usage is TRBV7-6 and J usage is TRBJ2-3, with 9 bases that match TRBD2. The V segment lost 4 bases and the J segment 6 bases; nucleotides outside the gene matches: 14. There are 17 residues in the CDR3. Germline V lookup: CDR1 SGHVS, CDR2 FNYEAQ.

The chain links TRBV21-1 to TRBJ1-1; TRBD1 is the table's D call, not checked against the DNA. TRBV21-1 is labeled a pseudogene. The CDR3 sequence is 16 residues long. CDR3 bases: TGTGCCGGAAAAAGGGGACAGGGGGCGGTGGGCACTGAAGCTTTCTTT. As protein: CAGKRGQGAVGTEAFF.